These 14 T cell receptor beta chains share one sample of origin, sequenced in a study of cytomegalovirus exposure and HLA in healthy donors. 60 Vbeta and 13 Jbeta primers were used in PCR. The table came from immunoSEQ multiplex PCR; TCRdb's copy has only in-frame clones and leaves some out. The data contain 120,000 to 150,000 clones, roughly 66% of them singletons. The sample comprised PBMCs. The origin of the receptors is a woman aged 18 to 35 in good health and CMV-seronegative.

The V call is TRBV6-1, the J call TRBJ1-1; D possibly corresponds to TRBD1 (5 bases). The CDR3 is 14 residues long. The ends were cut back, 7 bases at V and 4 bases at J, with 16 bases in the middle. CDR1 is MNHNS, CDR2 SASEGT, per germline. Written as DNA, the CDR3 is TGTGCCAGCACCCAAGGGCAGGGAGGCACTGAAGCTTTCTTT. Protein sequence: CASTQGQGGTEAFF.

The chain combines TRBV7-6 with TRBJ2-1; 13 bases match TRBD2. Germline values: CDR1 SGHVS, CDR2 FNYEAQ. V dropped 5 bases and J dropped 9; count of bases not matched to a gene: 4. The CDR3 has 14 amino acids. The CDR3 DNA is TGTGCCAGCAGCCCTGGGACTAGCGGGATTGAGCAGTTCTTC. It is translated as CASSPGTSGIEQFF.

The chain recombines TRBV2 with TRBJ1-2; 7 bases map to TRBD1. V lost 7 bases, J lost 5 bases, and 10 bases stayed unmatched. Germline V CDR1 and CDR2: SNHLY, FYNNEI. The CDR3 is 14 residues long. The CDR3 loop reads CASTPTGWGYGYTF. Here the CDR3 DNA reads TGTGCCAGCACTCCGACAGGGTGGGGTTATGGCTACACCTTC.

The V gene is TRBV6-6, the J gene TRBJ1-3; D gene unclear. Germline CDR1 reads MNHNY; CDR2 reads SVGAGI (reference sequence). This CDR3 spans 13 amino acids. With 5 bases removed from V and 0 bases from J, the gap between germline ends came to 5 bases. As DNA, the CDR3 is TGTGCCAGCAGTGGGAGCTCTGGAAACACCATATATTTT. Protein sequence: CASSGSSGNTIYF.

The chain has TRBV6-6 and TRBJ1-2, with 7 bases matching TRBD1. CDR1 and CDR2 from the germline V gene are MNHNY and SVGAGI (reference sequence). Trimming took 5 bases from V and 8 from J; bases not matched to a gene: 11. The CDR3 has 14 amino acids. CDR3: CASSRDRGRGGYTF. The CDR3 coding sequence is TGTGCCAGCAGTCGGGACAGAGGGCGCGGGGGCTACACCTTC.

The chain couples TRBV6-5 to TRBJ2-1; 7 bases fit TRBD2. This CDR3 is built from 15 residues. Losses at the gene ends were 5 bases for V and 0 bases for J; bases not matched to a gene: 4. Germline values: CDR1 MNHEY, CDR2 SVGAGI. The CDR3 here is CASSPSGSSYNEQFF. The CDR3 DNA sequence: TGTGCCAGCAGTCCTAGCGGAAGCTCCTACAATGAGCAGTTCTTC.

This clone was seen a few times. This chain links TRBV5-6 with TRBJ2-7; 8 nucleotides line up with TRBD2. Germline CDR1 and CDR2: SGHDT and YYEEEE. The CDR3 has 14 amino acids. Unmatched junction bases numbered 7, after V lost 3 bases and J lost 5 bases. The CDR3 DNA reads as TGTGCCAGCAGCTCGGCGGGGGGTCAGGACGAGCAGTACTTC. Translating it yields CASSSAGGQDEQYF.

The chain recombines TRBV19 with TRBJ1-5, with TRBD1 matching over 7 bases. Per germline, CDR1 LNHDA and CDR2 SQIVND (reference sequence). The CDR3 consists of 16 residues. The V and J ends lost 4 bases and 0 bases, in that order; junction bases with no gene match: 6. The CDR3 here is CASSTRTGNSNQPQHF. The CDR3 DNA reads as TGTGCCAGTAGTACCCGGACAGGCAATAGCAATCAGCCCCAGCATTTT.

This clone came up a few times. The chain links TRBV19 to TRBJ1-1; perhaps TRBD1 as D (5 bases). V lost 6 bases to trimming and J lost 6 bases, with 17 bases between them. The CDR3 contains 14 residues. Germline assignment: CDR1 LNHDA and CDR2 SQIVND (reference sequence). The CDR3 DNA reads as TGTGCCAGTAGCCAGTTGCAGGGTACCCCTGAAGCTTTCTTT. This translates into CASSQLQGTPEAFF.

This sequence joins TRBV7-2 and TRBJ1-4; D is ambiguous. Germline-derived CDR1 and CDR2 are SGHTA and FQGNSA. Trimming took 0 bases from V and 8 from J, leaving 13 bases between them. This CDR3 is built from 15 residues. CDR3 sequence reads: CASSLAGGSGEKLFF. The CDR3 DNA reads TGTGCCAGCAGCTTAGCGGGCGGGAGTGGCGAAAAACTGTTTTTT.

Only a few counts were recorded for this clone. The V call is TRBV20-1, the J call TRBJ2-7, with D unclear. Deletions cut 3 bases from V and 3 bases from J, with 3 bases between. The V gene's germline CDR1 is DFQATT and CDR2 SNEGSKA (reference sequence). The CDR3 is made up of 10 amino acids. CDR3 protein: CSASRYEQYF. CDR3 sequence (DNA): TGCAGTGCTAGTCGCTACGAGCAGTACTTC.

The V and J genes are TRBV5-1 and TRBJ2-7, with 7 bases fitting TRBD2. This CDR3 is built from 17 residues. With 3 bases clipped from V and 4 bases from J, the junction kept 16 bases outside the gene matches. The germline CDR1 and CDR2 sequences are SGHRS and YFSETQ. CDR3 nucleotide sequence: TGCGCCAGCAGCTACCAGTTCACCGGGGGGATACTGTACGAGCAGTACTTC. Amino acid sequence: CASSYQFTGGILYEQYF.

The chain has TRBV28 and TRBJ2-5, with unresolved D. The CDR3 loop spans 17 amino acids. Germline assignment: CDR1 MDHEN and CDR2 SYDVKM. The ends were cut back, 3 bases at V and 9 bases at J, with 26 bases in the middle. The CDR3 reads CASSFGSTATSVLSQYF. In nucleotides, the CDR3 is TGTGCCAGCAGTTTCGGGTCGACGGCTACCTCCGTATTGTCCCAGTACTTC.

V usage is TRBV4-3 and J usage is TRBJ1-2, with 7 bases that match TRBD1. The junction had 21 bases not matched to a gene; V was cut back by 3 bases and J by 5 bases. This CDR3 contains 19 residues. CDR1 and CDR2 (germline): LGHNA, YSLEER. CDR3 nucleotide sequence: TGCGCCAGCAGCCAGGCCCCAGGGGGGCCTGAGAAGGGACTTTATGGCTACACCTTC. Encoded protein: CASSQAPGGPEKGLYGYTF.